A single sample gave rise to the 26 T cell receptor beta chains below, sequenced in a study of cytomegalovirus exposure and HLA in healthy donors. Data came from immunoSEQ multiplex PCR; TCRdb stores just in-frame clones and leaves some out. Of 150,000 to 200,000 clones listed, about 90% are singletons. Sample: PBMCs. The receptor source for this set is a woman aged 18 to 35 in good health and CMV-seropositive.

The J gene is TRBJ1-1, the V gene TRBV9, with TRBD1 matching 7 bases. V lost 4 bases and J lost 4; bases outside the gene matches: 13. The CDR3 runs to 16 residues. The germline CDR1 and CDR2 sequences are SGDLS and YYNGEE. CDR3 residues: CASSLLTGAGGTEAFF. The CDR3 bases are TGTGCCAGCAGCCTACTAACAGGGGCTGGTGGCACTGAAGCTTTCTTT.

J is TRBJ2-3 and V is TRBV11-3; 8 bases match TRBD2. The V and J ends lost 3 bases and 4 bases, in that order; junction bases with no gene match: 6. Germline-derived CDR1 and CDR2 are SGHNT and YENEEA. The CDR3 extends over 15 amino acids. The DNA for the CDR3 is TGTGCCAGCAGCTTCGGGACTAGGGAATCAGATACGCAGTATTTT. This encodes CASSFGTRESDTQYF.

The chain carries TRBV4-1 and TRBJ1-3; 7 positions match TRBD1. This CDR3 has 18 residues. V lost 2 bases to trimming and J lost 1 base; unmatched junction nucleotides: 11. Germline V gives CDR1 MGHRA, CDR2 YSYEKL. As DNA, the CDR3 is TGCGCCAGCAGCCAACTCCCCCTGACAGGGAAATCTGGAAACACCATATATTTT. Translating gives CASSQLPLTGKSGNTIYF.

This chain links TRBV7-2 with TRBJ2-6; D unclear. The CDR3 covers 15 residues. Trimming left V 5 bases short and J 0 bases short, with 8 bases between. The germline V gene has CDR1 SGHTA and CDR2 FQGNSA. Here the CDR3 DNA reads TGTGCCAGCAGCCCGCGGTTCTCTGGGGCCAACGTCCTGACTTTC. The encoded protein is CASSPRFSGANVLTF.

The V call is TRBV5-6, the J call TRBJ2-7; 9 nucleotides agree with TRBD1. The trim removed 2 bases at V and 5 bases at J, leaving 14 bases unmatched. Germline V CDR1 and CDR2: SGHDT, YYEEEE. The CDR3 runs to 17 residues. CDR3 region: CASSFLFRDRVIDEQYF. The CDR3 DNA reads TGTGCCAGCAGCTTTCTGTTCCGGGACAGGGTAATTGACGAGCAGTACTTC.

The chain joins TRBV28 to TRBJ2-7; 9 bases are shared with TRBD1. This CDR3 has 14 amino acids. The germline V gene has CDR1 MDHEN and CDR2 SYDVKM. Trimming took 10 bases from V and 1 from J; bases not matched to a gene: 8. This CDR3 is CATWDRDLSYEQYF. CDR3 DNA sequence: TGTGCCACTTGGGACAGGGACCTTTCCTACGAGCAGTACTTC. The full variable domain, its missing parts supplied by reference TRBV28 and TRBJ2-7, is DVKVTQSSRYLVKRTGEKVFLECVQDMDHENMFWYRQDPGLGLRLIYFSYDVKMKEKGDIPEGYSVSREKKERFSLILESASTNQTSMYLCATWDRDLSYEQYFGPGTRLTVT.

The V and J genes are TRBV19 and TRBJ1-2, with a possible D match to TRBD1 (6 bases). Per germline, CDR1 LNHDA and CDR2 SQIVND (reference sequence). The ends were cut back, 6 bases at V and 2 bases at J, with 13 bases in the middle. The CDR3 length is 14 residues. CDR3 nucleotide sequence: TGTGCCAGTAGGAATACCGGGACAAACTATGGCTACACCTTC. It is translated as CASRNTGTNYGYTF.

This chain connects TRBV19 to TRBJ2-4; D ambiguous. The CDR3 has 17 residues. The germline V gene has CDR1 LNHDA and CDR2 SQIVND (reference sequence). Trimming stripped 3 bases from V and 0 bases from J, with 15 bases between. The chain's CDR3 is CASSIAVHTEAKNIQYF. DNA for the CDR3: TGTGCCAGTAGTATCGCGGTGCACACTGAAGCCAAAAACATTCAGTACTTC.

This chain joins TRBV15 and TRBJ2-2; 10 bases line up with TRBD1. Per germline, CDR1 LNHNV and CDR2 YYDKDF (reference sequence). V gave up 3 bases and J gave up 7 bases; unmatched junction bases: 11. The length of the CDR3 is 17 residues. CDR3 bases: TGTGCCACCAGCAGCCCGGGGGGACAGGGGTTTGGCGGGGAGCTGTTTTTT. Translation: CATSSPGGQGFGGELFF. The entire variable domain, with the rest obtained from reference TRBV15 and TRBJ2-2, is as follows: DAMVIQNPRYQVTQFGKPVTLSCSQTLNHNVMYWYQQKSSQAPKLLFHYYDKDFNNEADTPDNFQSRRPNTSFCFLDIRSPGLGDTAMYLCATSSPGGQGFGGELFFGEGSRLTVL.

The chain recombines TRBV5-4 with TRBJ2-1; D is possibly TRBD2 (5 bases). V was pared by 4 bases and J by 0 bases, with 17 bases between. This CDR3 spans 17 amino acids. The germline V gene has CDR1 SGHNT and CDR2 YYREEE (reference sequence). CDR3 in amino acids: CASSPRGGPRSYNEQFF. The CDR3 DNA reads as TGTGCCAGCAGCCCCCGAGGAGGCCCCCGCTCCTACAATGAGCAGTTCTTC.

The V gene is TRBV7-6, the J gene TRBJ2-3; TRBD2 aligns across 9 bases. CDR3 length equals 16 residues. The V gene end was trimmed by 1 base and the J gene end by 4 bases; junction bases not matched to a gene: 6. Germline V gives CDR1 SGHVS, CDR2 FNYEAQ. The CDR3 DNA is TGTGCCAGCAGCTTAGGGGCGGGAGGGTGGCCAGATACGCAGTATTTT. Amino acid sequence: CASSLGAGGWPDTQYF.

The chain couples TRBV4-2 to TRBJ2-1; a weak D match, TRBD1 (6 bases). The CDR3 has 15 amino acids. V lost 3 bases, J lost 4 bases, and 13 bases lay in between. Germline lookup yields CDR1 LGHNA and CDR2 YNFKEQ. CDR3 in amino acids: CASSQDSDWYNEQFF. CDR3 bases: TGTGCCAGCAGCCAGGACAGCGATTGGTACAATGAGCAGTTCTTC.

This clone was counted a single time. The CDR3 sequence: CASSRSGTGSQDTQYF. The CDR3 bases are TGCGCCAGCAGCCGCTCAGGGACAGGGTCACAAGATACGCAGTATTTT. This chain uses TRBV5-1 with TRBJ2-3; TRBD1 agrees at 9 bases. CDR1 and CDR2 (germline): SGHRS, YFSETQ. This CDR3 contains 16 residues. Trimming cost V 4 bases and J 5 bases; bases outside gene matches: 11.

The chain is built from TRBV5-1 and TRBJ1-3; D not certain. The CDR3 spans 14 residues. V dropped 4 bases and J dropped 8 bases, with 16 bases sitting between them. Germline CDR1 reads SGHRS; CDR2 reads YFSETQ. The CDR3 DNA is TGCGCCAGCAGCGAGGGCGAATGGCGGGACACCATATATTTT. It yields the protein CASSEGEWRDTIYF.

V usage is TRBV7-7 and J usage is TRBJ2-2, with 10 bases aligning to TRBD2. Trimming removed 8 bases from V and 6 bases from J; junction bases left unmatched: 12. Germline values: CDR1 SSHAT, CDR2 FNYEAQ (reference sequence). The CDR3 spans 16 residues. Here the CDR3 DNA reads TGTGCCAGCCCGCCTCGGAGCGGGGGGGCGGCCGGGGAGCTGTTTTTT. Its protein product is CASPPRSGGAAGELFF. Full variable domain (rest looked up from reference TRBV7-7 and TRBJ2-2): GAGVSQSPRYKVTKRGQDVTLRCDPISSHATLYWYQQALGQGPEFLTYFNYEAQPDKSGLPSDRFSAERPEGSISTLTIQRTEQRDSAMYRCASPPRSGGAAGELFFGEGSRLTVL.

The V and J genes are TRBV15 and TRBJ1-2; a weak D match, TRBD1 (6 bases). CDR3 size: 14 residues. The V end lost 3 bases, the J end lost 4 bases, and 12 bases lay between the germline ends. From germline, CDR1 is LNHNV and CDR2 YYDKDF (reference sequence). CDR3 in amino acids: CATSRSGTTYGYTF. In DNA, the CDR3 is TGTGCCACCAGCAGGTCCGGGACAACCTATGGCTACACCTTC.

V is TRBV4-3 and J is TRBJ2-7; 10 nucleotides match TRBD2. The germline V gene encodes CDR1 LGHNA and CDR2 YSLEER. This CDR3 has 18 amino acids. V lost 0 bases, J lost 4 bases, and 12 bases stayed unmatched. CDR3 residues: CASSQDPNLAGDLYEQYF. CDR3 DNA sequence: TGCGCCAGCAGCCAAGATCCCAATCTAGCGGGAGATCTGTACGAGCAGTACTTC.

The V gene is TRBV10-3, the J gene TRBJ2-1; 8 bases agree with TRBD1. V dropped 4 bases and J dropped 8; count of bases not matched to a gene: 7. Per the germline V gene, CDR1 is ENHRY and CDR2 is SYGVKD. The CDR3 totals 14 residues. CDR3 bases: TGTGCCATCAGTGGGGGGCAGGGGGCCTATGAGCAGTTCTTC. Amino acid sequence: CAISGGQGAYEQFF.

The chain combines TRBV6-1 with TRBJ2-7; 7 bases match TRBD2. The CDR3 totals 15 residues. The V and J ends lost 5 bases and 6 bases, in that order; junction bases with no gene match: 13. Germline lookup yields CDR1 MNHNS and CDR2 SASEGT. CDR3 loop: CASSNSGAPVGEQYF. The CDR3 region has the DNA TGTGCCAGCAGTAACAGCGGGGCGCCCGTGGGCGAGCAGTACTTC.

The V gene is TRBV6-5, the J gene TRBJ2-5; TRBD2 agrees at 7 bases. J was trimmed by 5 bases and V by 6 bases; bases with no gene match: 12. CDR3 length: 15 residues. Germline assignment: CDR1 MNHEY and CDR2 SVGAGI. CDR3 bases: TGTGCCAGCAGCGGTCGGGGTCGAGCGGGGGAGACCCAGTACTTC. It encodes CASSGRGRAGETQYF.

The chain uses TRBV28 and TRBJ2-7; D is undetermined. V was trimmed by 5 bases and J by 3 bases, leaving 8 bases between them. This CDR3 spans 12 amino acids. Germline V gene sequence: CDR1 MDHEN, CDR2 SYDVKM. CDR3 residues: CASSRPGYEQYF. CDR3 nucleotide sequence: TGTGCCAGCAGTCGGCCGGGCTACGAGCAGTACTTC.

The rearrangement joins TRBV11-3 to TRBJ2-5, with TRBD2 matching over 7 bases. With 1 base clipped from V and 3 bases from J, the junction kept 5 bases outside the gene matches. The V gene's germline CDR1 is SGHNT and CDR2 YENEEA. This CDR3 contains 15 residues. The CDR3 sequence is CASSLAGGSEETQYF. The DNA for the CDR3 is TGTGCCAGCAGCTTAGCGGGGGGATCCGAAGAGACCCAGTACTTC.

The chain employs TRBV4-1 and TRBJ1-3, with no clear D. From germline, CDR1 is MGHRA and CDR2 YSYEKL. With 3 bases removed from V and 0 bases from J, the gap between germline ends came to 9 bases. CDR3 length equals 15 residues. Written as DNA, the CDR3 is TGCGCCAGCAGCCACCTGGGAGTCTCTGGAAACACCATATATTTT. It yields the protein CASSHLGVSGNTIYF.

This clone was counted once. CDR3 bases: TGCGCCAGCAGCCAAGAGGCAGGGTCCTACGAGCAGTACTTC. Translation gives CASSQEAGSYEQYF. This sequence joins TRBV4-3 and TRBJ2-7, with D possibly TRBD1 on 5 matching bases. Germline CDR1 is LGHNA and CDR2 is YSLEER. The length of the CDR3 is 14 residues. The ends were cut back, 0 bases at V and 1 base at J, with 7 bases in the middle.

This chain links TRBV7-8 with TRBJ2-3, with D hard to call. Germline CDR1 is SGHVS and CDR2 is FQNEAQ. V lost 6 bases and J 6 bases, leaving 22 bases between the germline ends. The CDR3 runs 16 residues. For the CDR3, the DNA is TGTGCCAGCAGTCAAAGCCGGGTCCCTAAACGGGATACGCAGTATTTT. It codes for CASSQSRVPKRDTQYF.

This chain uses TRBV5-1 with TRBJ2-5, with 7 bases matching TRBD2. The trim removed 0 bases at V and 9 bases at J, leaving 8 bases unmatched. CDR1 and CDR2 (germline): SGHRS, YFSETQ. The CDR3 extends over 14 amino acids. In DNA form, the CDR3 reads TGCGCCAGCAGCTTGGTATTCGGGCTAGCGGCCCAGTACTTC. Its protein product is CASSLVFGLAAQYF.